Presented here are 11 T cell receptor beta chains from one specimen sequenced in a study of T cell responses to AZD1222 COVID-19 vaccine. Assay: immunoSEQ multiplex PCR; the TCRdb copy retains only in-frame clones and omits some. The sample shows more than 95,000 clones, around 89% of them seen only once. The starting material was peripheral blood, obtained on day 0 of AZD1222 vaccination. The origin of the receptors is an adult in good health.

The rearrangement uses TRBV28 and TRBJ1-4; 7 nucleotides line up with TRBD1. Germline values: CDR1 MDHEN, CDR2 SYDVKM. This CDR3 has 13 amino acids. With V trimmed by 10 bases and J by 7 bases, 9 bases remained unmatched. The CDR3 DNA follows: TGTGCCACCGGAGGGGGCGCCGTTGAAAAACTGTTTTTT. It codes for CATGGGAVEKLFF.

The genes are TRBV7-8 and TRBJ1-1; D remains unclear. The length of the CDR3 is 13 residues. The germline V gene encodes CDR1 SGHVS and CDR2 FQNEAQ. With 0 bases removed from V and 11 bases from J, the gap between germline ends came to 13 bases. The CDR3 protein is CASSLAFSGGAFF. DNA of the CDR3: TGTGCCAGCAGCTTAGCGTTTTCCGGTGGGGCTTTCTTT.

The V gene is TRBV7-2, the J gene TRBJ1-4; 7 nucleotides line up with TRBD1. The V gene end was trimmed by 8 bases and the J gene end by 7 bases; junction bases not matched to a gene: 7. The CDR3 loop spans 13 amino acids. Germline assignment: CDR1 SGHTA and CDR2 FQGNSA. Here the CDR3 DNA reads TGTGCCAGCGGTTGGAGGGGGCGTGAAAAACTGTTTTTT. It encodes CASGWRGREKLFF.

The gene calls are TRBV15 and TRBJ2-7; TRBD2 aligns across 11 bases. V shed 5 bases, J shed 2 bases, and the junction held 5 bases outside the gene matches. Germline V CDR1 and CDR2: LNHNV, YYDKDF (reference sequence). The CDR3 covers 15 residues. The CDR3, as DNA: TGTGCCACCAGCCCTACTAGCGGGGGTGCCTACGAGCAGTACTTC. It yields the protein CATSPTSGGAYEQYF.

J is TRBJ1-1 and V is TRBV19; D is unclear. Deletions cut 4 bases from V and 1 base from J, with 10 bases between. The germline V gene encodes CDR1 LNHDA and CDR2 SQIVND (reference sequence). The CDR3 loop spans 14 amino acids. DNA of the CDR3: TGTGCCAGTAGTACTGGCAGTGGGAACACTGAAGCTTTCTTT. It yields the protein CASSTGSGNTEAFF.

This clone was seen once. The V and J genes are TRBV5-1 and TRBJ1-1; D not resolved. Germline CDR1 reads SGHRS; CDR2 reads YFSETQ. The germline V and J ends were trimmed by 4 bases and 4 bases, with 17 bases remaining between them. The CDR3 has 15 residues. The CDR3 region has the DNA TGCGCCAGCAGCAGGCGGGCCGCAATCACCACTGAAGCTTTCTTT. As protein: CASSRRAAITTEAFF.

The chain is built from TRBV9 and TRBJ2-3; TRBD1 might be the D (6 bases). Germline V gene lookup returns CDR1 SGDLS and CDR2 YYNGEE. The CDR3 contains 15 residues. Trimming took off 6 bases at V and 4 bases at J, with 18 bases between the two ends. This CDR3 reads CASTPGPRGPDTQYF. CDR3 coding DNA: TGTGCCAGCACCCCAGGACCCAGGGGCCCAGATACGCAGTATTTT.

In this sample, this clone turned up once. The V gene is TRBV27, the J gene TRBJ2-3; D may be TRBD2 (5 bases). V shed 3 bases and J shed 0 bases, with 10 bases lying between them. The germline V gene has CDR1 MNHEY and CDR2 SMNVEV (reference sequence). The CDR3 runs 15 residues. CDR3 region: CASSFGWTSTDTQYF. The DNA of the CDR3 is TGTGCCAGCAGTTTTGGCTGGACTAGCACAGATACGCAGTATTTT.

The chain joins TRBV7-9 to TRBJ2-2; no reliable D call. In germline, CDR1 is SEHNR, CDR2 FQNEAQ (reference sequence). Deletions cut 5 bases from V and 4 bases from J, with 8 bases between. CDR3 length: 13 amino acids. The CDR3: CASSADFTGELFF. In nucleotides, the CDR3 is TGTGCCAGCAGCGCGGATTTCACCGGGGAGCTGTTTTTT.

The V and J genes are TRBV4-1 and TRBJ1-2; D remains unclear. Germline V gene sequence: CDR1 MGHRA, CDR2 YSYEKL. Trimming cost V 1 base and J 0 bases, with 12 bases left between them. The CDR3 consists of 16 residues. The DNA of the CDR3 is TGCGCCAGCAGCCAAGTTGGAGGAGGCTCTAACTATGGCTACACCTTC. Translation gives CASSQVGGGSNYGYTF.

The V and J genes are TRBV24-1 and TRBJ2-7; D is unclear. The CDR3 spans 13 residues. Trimming pared 5 bases from V and 0 bases from J, leaving 7 bases between. Germline CDR1 KGHDR, CDR2 SFDVKD. This CDR3 is CATSARDSYEQYF. As DNA, the CDR3 is TGTGCCACCAGTGCTAGGGACTCCTACGAGCAGTACTTC.